This paragraph covers one TCR beta chain sequence. In the original processing: Estimated nucleated cell counts came from reference gene primer amplification. The method was immunoSEQ multiplex PCR; TCRdb's version includes in-frame clones alone and lacks a portion of them. For V, J and clone size, that table is used; D and trimming come from the DNA. There are some 370,000 clones in the sample; around 90% occur only once, and 6.5% to 7% lies in the top ten. This entry belongs to a study of blood T cell repertoires in COVID-19. The germline V and J ends were trimmed by 0 bases and 4 bases, with 10 bases remaining between them. CDR1 is SGHRS, CDR2 YFSETQ, per germline. The CDR3 sequence is 14 residues long.

Material: peripheral blood. This sequence joins TRBV5-1 and TRBJ1-2; D unclear. The source of this sequence is a man aged 18 to 30 with active or convalescent COVID-19. The CDR3 spells CASSLVVGGYGYTF. The CDR3 DNA is TGCGCCAGCAGCTTGGTAGTTGGCGGCTATGGCTACACCTTC.